This T cell receptor beta chain derives from a study of T cells after yellow fever vaccination (dated by TCRdb to between 2017 and 2020). Regarding the research as a whole: The SMART-Seq v4 Ultra Low Input RNA kit was used to prepare libraries from fractions with low cell numbers. Blood was drawn at multiple timepoints before and after primary and secondary immunization, with bulk PBMC replicates and cell subsets isolated. Two healthy male donors, one aged 18 to 29 and one aged 30 to 40 years, made up the cohort. To follow T-cell clones before and after primary and booster YFV17D yellow fever vaccination, bulk TCR alpha and beta repertoires were sequenced over time. Broader findings and caveats from the paper: Because abundant contaminating clonotypes from the bulk population could be contained in FACS-sorted repertoires, computational filtering was required. Compared with the primary T-cell response, the secondary T-cell response was weaker but faster, peaking on day 5 rather than day 15. After the booster, most clones that had expanded after primary vaccination were detected again (approximately 95% of CD4 and 88% of CD8), suggesting broad maintenance of memory. A small share of clonotypes was detected in both CD4 and CD8 compartments, with the overlap likely arising from convergent recombination. The study included only a couple of donors, which limits how far the findings can be generalized.

This clonotype occurred many times. This receptor's antigen is unknown. No much larger clone exists at a distance of one base, and base qualities are not known. This specimen's treatment or condition label, per the study, means: live attenuated yellow fever vaccine strain. A standard Ficoll-Paque protocol was used to isolate PBMCs from peripheral blood. CD4 and CD8 T-cell fractions were isolated with Dynabeads CD4 and CD8 positive selection kits. TriZol was used to extract RNA from bulk PBMCs, CD4 and CD8 fractions, and dextramer-positive and dextramer-negative fractions. TCR cDNA was synthesized by 5'RACE template switching, which introduced a universal primer site and unique molecular identifiers. cDNA synthesis was primed from both the TCR alpha and TCR beta constant segments. Two PCR steps were used to amplify libraries, with sample barcodes and sequencing adapters being added in the second step. Sequencing of the libraries was done on either Illumina HiSeq 2500 (2x100 bp) or NovaSeq (2x150 bp). In the original analysis: Demultiplexing of reads and collapsing into UMI consensus sequences were performed with MIGEC, and V(D)J alignment was carried out with MiXCR. Clonotypes responding to the vaccine were identified with edgeR on replicate PBMC samples, with the criteria of FDR below 0.01 and a log2 fold change above 5 up to day 15. Each bulk clonotype was labeled CD4 or CD8 based on which sequenced repertoire, CD4 or CD8, contained the clonotype at higher abundance. The public reads were run again by TCRdb, first through fastp at Q25 and then through MiXCR, and only productive beta chains were kept. Rows with a matching CDR3 protein are joined into one entry that keeps the most common DNA and genes. The V and J calls and clone size are TCRdb's, not the authors'. The sample table holds roughly 50,000 distinct CDR3 sequences, of which less than 9% were seen once. The top ten clonotypes cover 28% of the sample.

The germline V gene encodes CDR1 SGHVS and CDR2 FQNEAQ. The CDR3 goes from the cysteine to the phenylalanine over 18 residues. CDR3 DNA is the only sequence kept; it has 54 bases, read in frame from the first base. At the junction V is shortened by 7 bases and J by 0 bases, with 23 bases in between. This TCR was sampled from a man younger than 35 who received the YFV17D yellow fever vaccine. The sample consisted of CD8+ T cells sorted from PBMCs, taken around 14 days after the first yellow fever vaccination. The V gene is TRBV7-8 and the J gene is TRBJ2-3, with a tentative D gene TRBD2 over 5 matching bases. The sequenced DNA: TGTGCCAGCACAAAACCAGAGGGCTCGGGGATGAGCACAGATACGCAGTATTTT. Translation gives CASTKPEGSGMSTDTQYF.